What follows are 25 T cell receptor beta chains derived from one specimen sequenced in a study of control samples from healthy donors and cancer patients. The assay was immunoSEQ multiplex PCR, and TCRdb's table has in-frame clones only and misses some. The repertoire includes 75,000 to 100,000 clones, about 85% of them detected once, and roughly 1.3% sits in the top ten. Source material: blood. The receptors were gathered from a woman aged 50 to 60 in good health.

The chain employs TRBV4-3 and TRBJ2-1, with TRBD1 matching 8 bases. V lost 0 bases and J lost 5; bases outside the gene matches: 6. This CDR3 has 16 amino acids. The germline CDR1 and CDR2 sequences are LGHNA and YSLEER. The CDR3 sequence is CASSQEGDRTDNEQFF. Here the CDR3 DNA reads TGCGCCAGCAGCCAAGAGGGGGACAGGACCGACAATGAGCAGTTCTTC.

This chain joins TRBV6-2 or TRBV6-3 and TRBJ2-3; no reliable D call. The germline gives CDR1 MNHEY, CDR2 SVGEGT. This CDR3 has 13 residues. The V end lost 6 bases, the J end lost 0 bases, and 7 bases lay between the germline ends. The CDR3 is CASSFGSTDTQYF. DNA for the CDR3: TGTGCCAGCAGCTTCGGGAGCACAGATACGCAGTATTTT.

J is TRBJ2-7 and V is TRBV28; 8 positions match TRBD2. With V trimmed by 6 bases and J by 1 base, 14 bases remained unmatched. The germline gives CDR1 MDHEN, CDR2 SYDVKM. The length of the CDR3 is 17 residues. CDR3 amino acids: CASSTPGLVTASYEQYF. The CDR3 DNA is TGTGCCAGCAGCACGCCGGGACTAGTTACAGCTTCCTACGAGCAGTACTTC.

This chain uses TRBV24-1 with TRBJ2-3, with unresolved D. V lost 6 bases to trimming and J lost 0 bases, with 12 bases between them. The CDR3 length is 15 residues. In germline, CDR1 is KGHDR, CDR2 SFDVKD. CDR3 DNA sequence: TGTGCCACCAGTCCCGGACGGATAAGCACAGATACGCAGTATTTT. Its protein product is CATSPGRISTDTQYF.

The CDR3 spells CASSSLLGLQPQHF. In DNA form, the CDR3 reads TGTGCCAGCAGTTCCTTGCTGGGGTTGCAGCCCCAGCATTTT. The chain combines TRBV28 with TRBJ1-5; no definite D call. The CDR3 loop spans 14 amino acids. Germline V gene data show CDR1 as MDHEN and CDR2 as SYDVKM. V gave up 4 bases and J gave up 7 bases, with 14 bases separating them.

The rearrangement links TRBV6-5 to TRBJ2-7; no firm D call. Trimming stripped 6 bases from V and 4 bases from J, with 13 bases between. The CDR3 loop spans 13 amino acids. The germline gives CDR1 MNHEY, CDR2 SVGAGI. This CDR3 is CASREIGNYEQYF. DNA for the CDR3: TGTGCCAGCAGAGAGATAGGAAATTACGAGCAGTACTTC.

This clone was counted a single time. The chain uses TRBV29-1 and TRBJ1-2; D is ambiguous. The CDR3 sequence is 11 residues long. Germline loops: CDR1 SQVTM, CDR2 ANQGSEA. The ends were cut back, 3 bases at V and 3 bases at J, with 5 bases in the middle. CDR3 sequence (DNA): TGCAGCGTTGATCAGGACTATGGCTACACCTTC. Encoded protein: CSVDQDYGYTF.

Only a few counts were recorded for this clone. The CDR3 loop reads CASSFFEGANTGELFF. The DNA for the CDR3 is TGTGCCAGCAGCTTTTTCGAGGGGGCGAACACCGGGGAGCTGTTTTTT. The rearrangement uses TRBV7-3 and TRBJ2-2; D possibly corresponds to TRBD1 (6 bases). Germline lookup yields CDR1 SGHTA and CDR2 FQGTGA. V lost 3 bases, J lost 0 bases, and 11 bases lay in between. This CDR3 region has 16 residues.

In its sample, this clone was seen once. This chain uses TRBV28 with TRBJ1-2; possible D gene TRBD1, 6 bases. The CDR3 contains 13 residues. The V and J ends lost 7 bases and 5 bases respectively, with 14 bases between them. Germline lookup yields CDR1 MDHEN and CDR2 SYDVKM. CDR3 in amino acids: CASTVGTHYGYTF. The CDR3 DNA reads TGTGCCAGCACCGTCGGGACACATTATGGCTACACCTTC.

The chain has TRBV5-1 and TRBJ1-1; D uncertain. V lost 2 bases and J 1 base, leaving 9 bases between the germline ends. Germline V CDR1 and CDR2: SGHRS, YFSETQ. CDR3 length: 14 residues. The CDR3 protein is CASSFQNQNTEAFF. The CDR3 DNA sequence: TGCGCCAGCAGCTTCCAGAACCAGAACACTGAAGCTTTCTTT.

This chain links TRBV19 with TRBJ2-1; D remains unclear. Germline lookup yields CDR1 LNHDA and CDR2 SQIVND (reference sequence). Trimming pared 6 bases from V and 12 bases from J, leaving 15 bases between. The CDR3 is 12 amino acids. The CDR3 DNA sequence: TGTGCCAGTAGCGAAGGACGCTGGGGGCAGTTCTTC. This sequence encodes CASSEGRWGQFF.

The chain is built from TRBV2 and TRBJ2-4; 7 nucleotides agree with TRBD1. The CDR3 is 15 residues long. Germline-derived CDR1 and CDR2 are SNHLY and FYNNEI. V gave up 4 bases and J gave up 4 bases; unmatched junction bases: 7. In DNA, the CDR3 is TGTGCCAGCAGTGGGGTGACAGGGTTAAAAAACATTCAGTACTTC. The encoded protein is CASSGVTGLKNIQYF.

The V gene is TRBV28, the J gene TRBJ1-3, with TRBD1 identical over 8 bases. CDR1 MDHEN and CDR2 SYDVKM come from the germline V gene. This CDR3 is 14 amino acids long. J was trimmed by 6 bases and V by 6 bases; bases with no gene match: 7. The CDR3 coding sequence is TGTGCCAGCAGCCTCGACAGGGGCCTAAACACCATATATTTT. Its translation: CASSLDRGLNTIYF.

This clone was counted a few times. The chain joins TRBV19 to TRBJ2-7; tentatively, D is TRBD2 (6 bases). The V gene lost 5 bases and the J gene lost 2 bases, with 16 bases spanning the gap. There are 15 residues in the CDR3. Germline values: CDR1 LNHDA, CDR2 SQIVND (reference sequence). CDR3 bases: TGTGCCAGTAGTCCAGGGCAGCGGGTTACCTACGAGCAGTACTTC. It encodes CASSPGQRVTYEQYF.

This rearrangement joins TRBV11-2 to TRBJ2-5, with 9 bases that match TRBD2. The J segment lost 4 bases and the V segment lost 0 bases, leaving 3 bases of the junction unmatched. The CDR3 consists of 15 residues. CDR1 is SGHAT, CDR2 FQNNGV, per germline. CDR3 amino acids: CASSLEAGGRETQYF. DNA of the CDR3: TGTGCCAGCAGCTTAGAAGCGGGGGGCAGAGAGACCCAGTACTTC.

The rearrangement uses TRBV7-9 and TRBJ1-2; TRBD1 is a possible D gene (5 bases). This CDR3 has 16 residues. Germline-derived CDR1 and CDR2 are SEHNR and FQNEAQ (reference sequence). V lost 8 bases, J lost 4 bases, and 23 bases lay in between. The CDR3 DNA follows: TGTGCCAGCGGGCGTGTCGGGACCGTAGGCTTCTATGGCTACACCTTC. This encodes CASGRVGTVGFYGYTF.

V and J are TRBV12-5 and TRBJ1-4; D is ambiguous. Trimming cost V 2 bases and J 7 bases, with 11 bases left between them. The CDR3 consists of 14 residues. The V gene's germline CDR1 is LGHNT and CDR2 FRNRAP. DNA of the CDR3: TGTGCTAGTGGTTTGACGGGTGGGATTGAAAAACTGTTTTTT. Protein product: CASGLTGGIEKLFF.

In DNA form, the CDR3 reads TGTGCCAGCAGCACTCGGATAGGATGGACTGAAGCTTTCTTT. It yields the protein CASSTRIGWTEAFF. The chain joins TRBV5-5 to TRBJ1-1; no definite D call. Looked up from germline, CDR1 is SGHKS and CDR2 is YYEKEE (reference sequence). The CDR3 loop spans 14 amino acids. The V and J ends lost 4 bases and 5 bases respectively, with 15 bases between them.

The chain combines TRBV28 with TRBJ2-7, with a possible D match to TRBD2 (5 bases). The V gene lost 2 bases and the J gene lost 7 bases, with 15 bases spanning the gap. Per germline, CDR1 MDHEN and CDR2 SYDVKM. The CDR3 loop spans 14 amino acids. The CDR3 reads CASSLGGSTREQYF. The CDR3 nucleotides are TGTGCCAGCAGTTTAGGAGGCAGCACGAGGGAGCAGTACTTC.

The chain recombines TRBV6-2 or TRBV6-3 with TRBJ2-5, with D possibly being TRBD1 (5 bases). V was trimmed by 4 bases and J by 4 bases, leaving 7 bases between them. Germline V gives CDR1 MNHEY, CDR2 SVGEGT. The CDR3 totals 12 residues. CDR3 in amino acids: CASSWGRETQYF. The CDR3 coding sequence is TGTGCCAGCAGTTGGGGCAGAGAGACCCAGTACTTC.

This chain joins TRBV15 and TRBJ2-5; D is undetermined. There are 13 residues in the CDR3. Germline V gene data show CDR1 as LNHNV and CDR2 as YYDKDF (reference sequence). V dropped 0 bases and J dropped 5 bases, with 7 bases sitting between them. The CDR3 DNA follows: TGTGCCACCAGCAGAGATCTCCGTGAGACCCAGTACTTC. It specifies CATSRDLRETQYF.

The J gene is TRBJ2-7, the V gene TRBV28, with TRBD2 matching 8 bases. Looked up from germline, CDR1 is MDHEN and CDR2 is SYDVKM. V trimming: 5 bases; J trimming: 2 bases; junction bases outside the gene matches: 17. The CDR3 has 18 amino acids. This chain's CDR3 is CASSTPRSGLAGTYEQYF. The CDR3 bases are TGTGCCAGCAGTACTCCACGGTCGGGCTTAGCGGGAACCTACGAGCAGTACTTC.

V usage is TRBV5-5 and J usage is TRBJ1-4; no clear D gene. The CDR3 totals 14 residues. V lost 10 bases, J lost 2 bases, and 15 bases lay in between. The germline V gene encodes CDR1 SGHKS and CDR2 YYEKEE (reference sequence). CDR3 in DNA: TGTGCCGGCTCGAAGGGTACGACTAATGAAAAACTGTTTTTT. It codes for CAGSKGTTNEKLFF.

The chain joins TRBV10-3 to TRBJ2-3; D is possibly TRBD2 (6 bases). V shed 4 bases and J shed 2 bases, with 16 bases lying between them. The CDR3 totals 16 residues. Germline CDR1 reads ENHRY; CDR2 reads SYGVKD. Written as DNA, the CDR3 is TGTGCCATCAGTGCTAAGAGACTAGGGTCCACAGATACGCAGTATTTT. Amino acids: CAISAKRLGSTDTQYF.

The V gene is TRBV5-4, the J gene TRBJ1-1; tentative D call: TRBD1 (6 bases). With 4 bases removed from V and 2 bases from J, the gap between germline ends came to 12 bases. The CDR3 extends over 14 amino acids. In germline, CDR1 is SGHNT, CDR2 YYREEE (reference sequence). For the CDR3, the DNA is TGTGCCAGCAGCATACAGGGCTACAACACTGAAGCTTTCTTT. It yields the protein CASSIQGYNTEAFF.